This T cell receptor beta chain was identified in a study of blood T cell repertoires in COVID-19. In the original processing: Researchers report that nucleated cell counts were estimated from reference gene primer amplification. Generated by immunoSEQ multiplex PCR, the TCRdb table keeps only in-frame clones and is missing some. V, J and clone size reflect that table, while D and trimming were determined from the DNA. The data contain about 70,000 clones, over 80% of them singletons. Per germline, CDR1 SGDLS and CDR2 YYNGEE. The CDR3 is made up of 16 amino acids. The V end lost 2 bases, the J end lost 1 base, and 14 bases lay between the germline ends.

The sequenced sample was peripheral blood. This clonotype originated in a woman aged 55-75 years with acute or convalescent COVID-19. The chain recombines TRBV9 with TRBJ2-3; maybe TRBD2 (7 bases). CDR3 region: CASSVVGGGRTDTQYF. The CDR3 coding sequence is TGTGCCAGCAGCGTCGTGGGCGGGGGCCGCACAGATACGCAGTATTTT.